The 26 T cell receptor beta chains below were found in one sample sequenced in a study of blood T cell repertoires in COVID-19. Repertoires were generated with immunoSEQ multiplex PCR, while TCRdb's copy carries only in-frame clones and drops some. The repertoire holds hundreds of thousands of clones, with approximately 90% as singletons. The sequenced sample was PBMCs or T cells enriched from blood (not recorded which). The receptors stem from a woman aged 25 to 39 who had recovered from COVID-19.

The rearrangement uses TRBV7-2 and TRBJ1-3; no clear D gene. Trimming removed 3 bases at V and 0 bases at J, with 15 bases between. Germline CDR1 and CDR2: SGHTA and FQGNSA. The CDR3 is made up of 17 amino acids. The CDR3 DNA is TGTGCCAGCAGCTTTTACGGCGGCTTACGCTCTGGAAACACCATATATTTT. Protein product: CASSFYGGLRSGNTIYF.

This chain uses TRBV18 with TRBJ2-2, with D possibly TRBD1 on 6 matching bases. CDR1 and CDR2 from the germline V gene are KGHSH and LQKENI. Trimming left V 6 bases short and J 4 bases short, with 12 bases between. The CDR3 totals 14 residues. The CDR3 here is CASSRTASTGELFF. The CDR3, as DNA: TGTGCCAGCTCCCGGACAGCCAGCACCGGGGAGCTGTTTTTT.

The chain is built from TRBV30 and TRBJ1-2, with 8 bases that match TRBD1. Germline lookup yields CDR1 GTSNPN and CDR2 SVGIG (reference sequence). CDR3 length: 13 amino acids. V lost 7 bases to trimming and J lost 6 bases; unmatched junction nucleotides: 10. The CDR3 protein is CAYWTGRVDGYTF. As DNA, the CDR3 is TGTGCCTACTGGACAGGGCGAGTCGATGGCTACACCTTC.

The V call is TRBV5-4, the J call TRBJ2-1, with 11 nucleotides matching TRBD1. This CDR3 contains 15 residues. CDR1 and CDR2 from the germline V gene are SGHNT and YYREEE (reference sequence). V lost 4 bases and J lost 4; bases outside the gene matches: 4. The CDR3 is CASSAGTGGYNEQFF. In DNA, the CDR3 is TGTGCCAGCAGCGCCGGGACAGGGGGTTACAATGAGCAGTTCTTC.

The V call is TRBV3-1 (or the pseudogene TRBV3-2), the J call TRBJ2-1; 10 bases line up with TRBD2. Trimming removed 6 bases from V and 2 bases from J; junction bases left unmatched: 4. The CDR3 is made up of 15 amino acids. The V gene's germline CDR1 is LGHDT and CDR2 YNNKEL (reference sequence). This CDR3 is CASRPSGGAYNEQFF. The CDR3 coding sequence is TGTGCCAGCAGACCCAGCGGGGGGGCCTACAATGAGCAGTTCTTC.

This CDR3 is CASSSGLEREFF. The CDR3 DNA sequence: TGTGCCAGCAGCTCGGGACTGGAGAGGGAGTTCTTC. The gene calls are TRBV7-2 and TRBJ2-1; the D gene is possibly TRBD2 (6 bases). The germline V gene encodes CDR1 SGHTA and CDR2 FQGNSA. There are 12 residues in the CDR3. V dropped 4 bases and J dropped 14 bases, with 15 bases sitting between them. Combining the CDR3 with reference TRBV7-2 and TRBJ2-1 gives the whole variable domain GAGVSQSPSNKVTEKGKDVELRCDPISGHTALYWYRQSLGQGLEFLIYFQGNSAPDKSGLPSDRFSAERTGGSVSTLTIQRTQQEDSAVYLCASSSGLEREFFGPGTRLTVL.

Worth noting for this clone: The junction differs from germline at one of its ends, possibly a read error. This chain joins TRBV2 and TRBJ1-2, with 8 bases that match TRBD1. Germline CDR1 reads SNHLY; CDR2 reads FYNNEI. The CDR3 runs 13 residues. Written as DNA, the CDR3 is TGTGCCAGCAGCGAAAGGACAGGGTCTGGCTACATCTTC. Translation: CASSERTGSGYIF.

The rearrangement links TRBV28 to TRBJ1-1; D ambiguous. V was clipped by 5 bases and J by 6 bases, with 16 bases between them. The germline gives CDR1 MDHEN, CDR2 SYDVKM. This CDR3 has 14 residues. The CDR3 region has the DNA TGTGCCAGCAGTCAGGCCTTGTTCCTCCCTGAAGCTTTCTTT. It encodes CASSQALFLPEAFF.

The rearrangement links TRBV12-3 or TRBV12-4 to TRBJ2-1, with D hard to call. CDR3 length: 12 residues. V was trimmed by 5 bases and J by 7 bases, leaving 9 bases between them. The CDR3 sequence: CASSISRNEQFF. The CDR3 region has the DNA TGTGCCAGCAGTATTAGCCGGAATGAGCAGTTCTTC.

The chain uses TRBV7-8 and TRBJ2-7; tentatively, D is TRBD1 (5 bases). The CDR3 is 14 amino acids. V lost 5 bases and J lost 0, with 11 bases in between. In germline, CDR1 is SGHVS, CDR2 FQNEAQ. DNA of the CDR3: TGTGCCAGCAGCCCAGGACACAACTCCTACGAGCAGTACTTC. Translated: CASSPGHNSYEQYF. Variable domain in full (rest from reference TRBV7-8 and TRBJ2-7): GAGVSQSPRYKVAKRGQDVALRCDPISGHVSLFWYQQALGQGPEFLTYFQNEAQLDKSGLPSDRFFAERPEGSVSTLKIQRTQQEDSAVYLCASSPGHNSYEQYFGPGTRLTVT.

This chain connects TRBV21-1 to TRBJ2-7; the table names TRBD2, a call not compared with the DNA. TRBV21-1 is a pseudogene locus. The CDR3 consists of 14 residues. The CDR3: CASSISGSSYEQYF. The CDR3, as DNA: TGTGCCAGCAGCATTAGCGGGAGCTCCTACGAGCAGTACTTC.

The CDR3 loop reads CASSLLKGGYEQYF. CDR3 nucleotide sequence: TGTGCCAGCAGCTTGTTGAAAGGCGGATACGAGCAGTACTTC. The chain is built from TRBV11-1 and TRBJ2-7, with D unresolved. Looked up from germline, CDR1 is SGHAT and CDR2 is FQDESV (reference sequence). Trimming took 3 bases from V and 4 from J, leaving 13 bases between them. The CDR3 covers 14 residues.

The V call is TRBV6-2 or TRBV6-3, the J call TRBJ2-6, with 7 bases fitting TRBD1. The V gene's germline CDR1 is MNHEY and CDR2 SVGEGT. The CDR3 sequence is 17 residues long. The V segment lost 6 bases and the J segment 1 base; nucleotides outside the gene matches: 9. CDR3 loop: CASSPTGAVSGANVLTF. In nucleotides, the CDR3 is TGTGCCAGCAGCCCAACAGGGGCTGTGTCTGGGGCCAACGTCCTGACTTTC.

The chain recombines TRBV2 with TRBJ2-3; D gene ambiguous. V was pared by 7 bases and J by 10 bases, with 18 bases between. The CDR3 contains 13 residues. From germline, CDR1 is SNHLY and CDR2 FYNNEI. The CDR3 loop is CASTLTESSPQYF. CDR3 DNA: TGTGCCAGCACTCTCACCGAGTCTTCGCCGCAGTATTTT.

This sequence joins TRBV25-1 and TRBJ1-2; D possibly corresponds to TRBD1 (6 bases). This CDR3 spans 13 amino acids. Germline V gene sequence: CDR1 MGHDK, CDR2 SYGVNS. V was clipped by 5 bases and J by 8 bases, with 15 bases between them. The CDR3 is CASSRRGAFGYTF. As DNA, the CDR3 is TGTGCCAGCAGTAGGCGGGGGGCGTTCGGCTACACCTTC.

This sequence joins TRBV30 and TRBJ1-2; TRBD1 matches 7 bases. V lost 5 bases to trimming and J lost 3 bases; unmatched junction nucleotides: 21. The CDR3 spans 18 residues. Germline V lookup: CDR1 GTSNPN, CDR2 SVGIG (reference sequence). The CDR3 nucleotides read TGTGCCTGGCTCGACTTTGTGGCAGGGGGTGACGATTACTATGGCTACACCTTC. It yields the protein CAWLDFVAGGDDYYGYTF.

The chain joins TRBV7-6 to TRBJ2-7; 9 bases are shared with TRBD1. Trimming removed 5 bases from V and 7 bases from J; junction bases left unmatched: 15. Germline-derived CDR1 and CDR2 are SGHVS and FNYEAQ. This CDR3 is built from 16 residues. The DNA for the CDR3 is TGTGCCAGCAGCGAGAATCCGGGACAGGGTGGTTTAGAGCAGTACTTC. Its translation: CASSENPGQGGLEQYF.

The V and J genes are TRBV29-1 and TRBJ2-3; TRBD2 aligns across 8 bases. Trimming cost V 7 bases and J 2 bases; bases outside gene matches: 11. This CDR3 contains 15 residues. CDR1 is SQVTM and CDR2 is ANQGSEA in the germline V gene. The CDR3 here is CSAGYLAGNTDTQYF. CDR3 in DNA: TGCAGCGCCGGGTACTTAGCGGGAAACACAGATACGCAGTATTTT.

J is TRBJ1-5 and V is TRBV18; 7 bases agree with TRBD1. CDR3 length: 18 amino acids. Germline CDR1 is KGHSH and CDR2 is LQKENI. Trimming removed 5 bases from V and 2 bases from J; junction bases left unmatched: 15. CDR3 nucleotide sequence: TGTGCCAGCTCAGCCCGCCTGAGGCATCAGGGGGGCAATCAGCCCCAGCATTTT. Protein: CASSARLRHQGGNQPQHF. The complete variable domain, with remaining parts taken from reference TRBV18 and TRBJ1-5, reads NAGVMQNPRHLVRRRGQEARLRCSPMKGHSHVYWYRQLPEEGLKFMVYLQKENIIDESGMPKERFSAEFPKEGPSILRIQQVVRGDSAAYFCASSARLRHQGGNQPQHFGDGTRLSIL.

The CDR3 coding sequence is TGTGCCAGCAGCTTGTGGCCTCTCAGTGAGCAGTTCTTC. It is translated as CASSLWPLSEQFF. The genes are TRBV7-2 and TRBJ2-1, with D hard to call. The CDR3 covers 13 residues. V was cut by 3 bases and J by 9 bases, with 12 bases left in between. Germline CDR1 and CDR2: SGHTA and FQGNSA.

The rearrangement uses TRBV29-1 and TRBJ2-2; TRBD1 matches 9 bases. The V segment lost 6 bases and the J segment 6 bases; nucleotides outside the gene matches: 5. Germline loops: CDR1 SQVTM, CDR2 ANQGSEA. The CDR3 sequence is 13 residues long. The CDR3 DNA follows: TGCAGCGTAGTCACAGGGGGCGCCGGGGAGCTGTTTTTT. Translation: CSVVTGGAGELFF.

The chain combines TRBV27 with TRBJ1-2; D is perhaps TRBD1 (6 bases). The V end lost 5 bases, the J end lost 4 bases, and 14 bases lay between the germline ends. Per the germline V gene, CDR1 is MNHEY and CDR2 is SMNVEV (reference sequence). CDR3 size: 14 residues. The CDR3 here is CASSRDTSFYGYTF. As DNA, the CDR3 is TGTGCCAGCAGTCGGGACACTTCTTTCTATGGCTACACCTTC.

The chain is built from TRBV28 and TRBJ2-7; D is perhaps TRBD2 (5 bases). V lost 5 bases and J 5 bases, leaving 16 bases between the germline ends. Germline values: CDR1 MDHEN, CDR2 SYDVKM. The CDR3 contains 14 residues. CDR3 sequence: CASSLGGLGNEQYF. In DNA form, the CDR3 reads TGTGCCAGCAGTCTGGGTGGACTGGGGAACGAGCAGTACTTC.

The CDR3 bases are TGTGCCAGCAGCTTATCGGACTGGACAGGGGCGTTTGGCTACACCTTC. Residues: CASSLSDWTGAFGYTF. V gene TRBV7-2 combines with J gene TRBJ1-2; 9 bases agree with TRBD1. V gave up 2 bases and J gave up 7 bases; unmatched junction bases: 11. The germline gives CDR1 SGHTA, CDR2 FQGNSA. This CDR3 has 16 residues.

The gene calls are TRBV28 and TRBJ2-5, with TRBD2 matching over 15 bases. V lost 4 bases to trimming and J lost 5 bases; unmatched junction nucleotides: 5. There are 16 residues in the CDR3. Germline-derived CDR1 and CDR2 are MDHEN and SYDVKM. CDR3 protein: CASSSGLAGGPETQYF. CDR3 nucleotide sequence: TGTGCCAGCAGTTCAGGACTAGCGGGAGGGCCTGAGACCCAGTACTTC.

The V call is TRBV29-1, the J call TRBJ1-6, with TRBD1 matching 9 bases. Looked up from germline, CDR1 is SQVTM and CDR2 is ANQGSEA. Trimming at V came to 4 bases and at J to 7 bases, leaving 5 bases not matched to a gene. This CDR3 contains 14 residues. The CDR3 DNA sequence: TGCAGCGTTGCTCTAGGGACAGGGAATTCACCCCTCCACTTT. The encoded protein is CSVALGTGNSPLHF.